These 10 T cell receptor beta chains came from one sample sequenced in a study of cytomegalovirus exposure and HLA in healthy donors. The repertoire was sequenced with immunoSEQ multiplex PCR; TCRdb's copy has only in-frame clones and lacks some. The table has 200,000 or so clones, around 78% seen once. Material for sequencing was PBMCs. All receptors derive from a woman younger than 30 in good health and CMV-seronegative.

The chain links TRBV2 to TRBJ1-1; D might be TRBD1 (6 bases). The CDR3 covers 15 residues. Between the trimmed V and J ends, which lost 6 bases and 7 bases, there was a span of 21 bases. From germline, CDR1 is SNHLY and CDR2 FYNNEI. In DNA form, the CDR3 reads TGTGCCAGCAGCGCCCAACCTGGGGGGGCAGGTGAAGCTTTCTTT. Protein: CASSAQPGGAGEAFF.

The chain couples TRBV7-2 to TRBJ1-2, with D unclear. V lost 1 base and J lost 0, with 9 bases in between. Germline V gives CDR1 SGHTA, CDR2 FQGNSA. The CDR3 covers 15 residues. CDR3 sequence reads: CASSLDGVANYGYTF. CDR3 nucleotides: TGTGCCAGCAGCTTAGACGGGGTAGCTAACTATGGCTACACCTTC. Variable domain in full (rest from reference TRBV7-2 and TRBJ1-2): GAGVSQSPSNKVTEKGKDVELRCDPISGHTALYWYRQSLGQGLEFLIYFQGNSAPDKSGLPSDRFSAERTGGSVSTLTIQRTQQEDSAVYLCASSLDGVANYGYTFGSGTRLTVV.

In its sample, this clone was seen a few times. The V gene is TRBV18, the J gene TRBJ1-1; D unresolved. The CDR3 is made up of 14 amino acids. Germline V lookup: CDR1 KGHSH, CDR2 LQKENI. Trimming took 2 bases from V and 4 from J, leaving 11 bases between them. CDR3 sequence reads: CASSPNPEGTEAFF. CDR3 nucleotides: TGTGCCAGCTCACCAAACCCGGAGGGCACTGAAGCTTTCTTT.

V usage is TRBV7-3 and J usage is TRBJ1-1, with D possibly matching TRBD1 (5 bases). V dropped 3 bases and J dropped 11 bases, with 13 bases sitting between them. CDR3 length equals 12 residues. Germline assignment: CDR1 SGHTA and CDR2 FQGTGA. The DNA for the CDR3 is TGTGCCAGCAGCTTCTGGGACGGAGGGGCTTTCTTT. This codes for CASSFWDGGAFF.

As for this clone: Other DNA variants within this sample encode the same CDR3. The chain uses TRBV18 and TRBJ2-1; the match to TRBD2 covers 15 bases. Germline V gene data show CDR1 as KGHSH and CDR2 as LQKENI. The length of the CDR3 is 16 residues. With V trimmed by 0 bases and J by 7 bases, 1 base remained unmatched. CDR3 residues: CASSPPGLAGGNEQFF. For the CDR3, the DNA is TGTGCCAGCTCACCACCGGGACTAGCGGGGGGAAATGAGCAGTTCTTC.

As DNA, the CDR3 is TGTGCCAGCAGTGAAGGGGTGGGGGATGGCTACACCTTC. This sequence encodes CASSEGVGDGYTF. This chain links TRBV6-1 with TRBJ1-2; a possible D gene is TRBD1 (5 bases). V lost 1 base and J lost 6, with 9 bases in between. The CDR3 is 13 amino acids. Germline CDR1 and CDR2: MNHNS and SASEGT.

J is TRBJ1-1 and V is TRBV11-2; D is unresolved. Trimming took 5 bases from V and 4 from J, leaving 14 bases between them. The CDR3 is 14 amino acids. The V gene's germline CDR1 is SGHAT and CDR2 FQNNGV. This chain's CDR3 is CASSTSPRSTEAFF. The CDR3 DNA reads as TGTGCCAGCAGCACCAGCCCCCGGTCCACTGAAGCTTTCTTT.

This chain uses TRBV10-3 with TRBJ1-2, with 8 bases that match TRBD1. Germline-derived CDR1 and CDR2 are ENHRY and SYGVKD. The CDR3 sequence is 13 residues long. V trimming: 9 bases; J trimming: 4 bases; junction bases outside the gene matches: 7. The CDR3 DNA follows: TGTGCCATTCCGACAGGGGAGGCCTATGGCTACACCTTC. Protein: CAIPTGEAYGYTF.

The chain is built from TRBV6-6 and TRBJ2-7; 9 nucleotides agree with TRBD2. This CDR3 comprises 12 residues. J gave up 3 bases and V 8 bases, and 2 bases lay outside the gene matches. Germline V gene data show CDR1 as MNHNY and CDR2 as SVGAGI (reference sequence). DNA for the CDR3: TGTGCCAGCTTTAGCGGGAGCTACGAGCAGTACTTC. It encodes CASFSGSYEQYF.

This clone was detected a few times. Other DNA sequences in this sample translate to the same CDR3. The V gene is TRBV5-1, the J gene TRBJ2-3; 15 positions match TRBD2. The V and J ends lost 4 bases and 3 bases, in that order; junction bases with no gene match: 3. The CDR3 is made up of 16 amino acids. Germline values: CDR1 SGHRS, CDR2 YFSETQ. The CDR3 sequence: CASSSGLAGGTDTQYF. The CDR3 nucleotides read TGCGCCAGCAGCAGCGGACTAGCGGGAGGGACAGATACGCAGTATTTT. The complete variable domain, with remaining parts taken from reference TRBV5-1 and TRBJ2-3, reads KAGVTQTPRYLIKTRGQQVTLSCSPISGHRSVSWYQQTPGQGLQFLFEYFSETQRNKGNFPGRFSGRQFSNSRSEMNVSTLELGDSALYLCASSSGLAGGTDTQYFGPGTRLTVL.